This entry describes one T cell receptor beta chain. Trimming took off 5 bases at V and 6 bases at J, with 18 bases between the two ends. Germline V CDR1 and CDR2: SGHRS, YFSETQ. This CDR3 region has 14 residues. The entry originates in a study of blood T cell repertoires in COVID-19. Background on the study: Samples of COVID-19 (acute and convalescent) were obtained from the United States, Italy and Spain. Sources were T cells, B-cell-depleted T cells, or PBMCs; the material itself was cDNA or gDNA.

Original analysis: Reference gene primer amplification gave estimated nucleated cell counts. Sequencing was performed with immunoSEQ multiplex PCR; in TCRdb, only in-frame clones are kept and a portion is missing. V, J and clone size derive from that table, while D and trimming were established from the DNA sequence. The sample yields under 200,000 clones, about 85% seen once. Patients of the Seattle cohort, enrolled during active infection, were followed longitudinally. The receptor was derived from a woman in her fifties or sixties with COVID-19, enrolled during active disease. The chain uses TRBV5-1 and TRBJ2-7; tentative D call: TRBD1 (5 bases). Sequencing was performed on peripheral blood. The CDR3 sequence: CASRTQQEAPEQYF. In nucleotides, the CDR3 is TGCGCCAGCAGAACTCAACAGGAAGCCCCCGAGCAGTACTTC.